This TCR beta chain was identified during a study of T-cell memory formation after mild COVID-19. Turning to the study itself: In these data, TCR clusters were largely donor specific. Broader study findings: Contracting CD8+ clones were enriched in EMRA, CD4+ mainly in CM and EM. Within pre-infection memory, some responding clones were found, suggesting cross-reactive memory joined.

A few counts support this clonotype. The antigen is unknown. The TCR alpha and TCR beta cDNA libraries, bearing sample barcodes and UMIs, were generated by 5'RACE using constant-segment primers. MiXCR, applied by TCRdb to the 5' RACE reads, yields one record per CDR3 protein. The table records roughly 380,000 distinct CDR3 sequences, around 28% of them present only once. Looked up from germline, CDR1 is MNHEY and CDR2 is SVGEGT. Trimming at V came to 7 bases and at J to 3 bases, leaving 6 bases not matched to a gene. The CDR3 runs to 14 residues. The clonotype comes from an adult woman who had mild COVID-19 (a few samples of this study predate the infection). Cell type and time point are not known. Sequenced: PBMCs or a T cell subset sorted from them (not recorded which). The chain carries TRBV6-2 or TRBV6-3 and TRBJ2-1; 7 bases are shared with TRBD2. The DNA of the CDR3 is TGTGCCAGCATCCGGGCGGGAGTCTACAATGAGCAGTTCTTC. Protein product: CASIRAGVYNEQFF.